Detailed here is one T cell receptor beta chain. As originally analysed: How many nucleated cells were present was estimated from reference gene primer amplification. Profiling relied on immunoSEQ multiplex PCR, and the TCRdb table lists in-frame clones only, not all of them. V and J calls and clone size follow that table, whereas D and trimming were derived from the DNA. The top ten hold roughly 3% of the sample, which has around 340,000 clones, more than 70% seen once. Per the germline V gene, CDR1 is MNHEY and CDR2 is SVGEGT. V lost 4 bases to trimming and J lost 2 bases; unmatched junction nucleotides: 4. The CDR3 consists of 15 residues. This sample was taken from a study of blood T cell repertoires in COVID-19. Study details: The United States, Italy and Spain supplied acute and convalescent COVID-19 samples. T cells, B-cell-depleted T cells, or PBMCs provided the cDNA or gDNA that served as material.

The genes are TRBV6-2 or TRBV6-3 and TRBJ2-3, with 9 nucleotides matching TRBD1. Sequenced material: peripheral blood. The sequence was collected from a man aged 30 to 45 with active or convalescent COVID-19. The CDR3 loop is CASSFRDRDTDTQYF. In DNA, the CDR3 is TGTGCCAGCAGTTTTAGGGACAGGGACACAGATACGCAGTATTTT.